This TCR beta chain was recorded in a study of Ad26.COV2.S vaccination and SARS-CoV-2 variants. This CDR3 is 15 amino acids long. From germline, CDR1 is MNHEY and CDR2 SMNVEV (reference sequence). V lost 2 bases and J lost 1, with 11 bases in between. The table came from immunoSEQ multiplex PCR; TCRdb's copy has only in-frame clones and leaves some out. The repertoire has some 400,000 clones, about nine tenths of them found once; the top ten carry 1.9%. The sample's treatment: 19 received Ad26.COV2.S at low or high dose, single or two shots; several received placebo; per-sample allocation not given. Sample collection was performed on day 63 after the first vaccine or placebo injection. It was an adult aged 18-55 years in Boston who was the donor.

Here the sequenced sample was peripheral blood, taken in a trial of Ad26.COV2.S vaccine versus placebo. This clonotype originated in a person between 18 and 60 years old who received the Ad26.COV2.S COVID-19 vaccine or a placebo. The rearrangement uses TRBV27 and TRBJ1-1; D is undetermined. CDR3 sequence (DNA): TGTGCCAGCAGTTTAAGGAGAACATCGAACACTGAAGCTTTCTTT. This codes for CASSLRRTSNTEAFF.